This TCR beta chain was sequenced during a study of esophageal squamous cell carcinoma under preoperative chemotherapy. TCRdb re-analysed the PCR reads in MiXCR, keeping a single row per CDR3 protein. The repertoire holds about 18,000 distinct CDR3 sequences, with 35% to 55% as singletons. Time point in this sample: after preoperative PTX-NDP chemotherapy. The CDR3 has 19 amino acids. Germline V lookup: CDR1 SGHAT, CDR2 FQDESV (reference sequence). The TCR was taken from a human donor with esophageal squamous cell carcinoma. The donor label of this sample is uncertain. The chain links TRBV11-1 to TRBJ2-3, with TRBD2 matching over 8 bases. The J call may not be correct, given that the DNA end is closer to TRBJ2-7. Collection of the sample occurred from a patient given preoperative chemotherapy. The CDR3 sequence is CASSSTTSGIGRSTDTQYF. The CDR3 DNA reads TGTGCCAGCAGCTCTACCACTAGCGGAATCGGCCGTAGCACAGATACGCAGTACTTC.